The 21 T cell receptor beta chains below come from one sample, sequenced in a study of blood T cells in healthy people across ages (dated by TCRdb to about 2015). Libraries were made using 5' RACE. Sequencing was carried out with an Illumina HiSeq 2500. A second PCR of roughly 7 to 11 cycles was performed with a sample-barcoded 5' primer and a J-beta primer mix. Through fastp at Q25 and MiXCR, TCRdb rebuilt clones from the public reads, retaining in-frame beta chains. Each CDR3 protein gets just one entry, which takes the most common genes and DNA from the rows behind it. Within this sample are around 850,000 distinct CDR3 sequences, with under 40% of them counted one time only. The ten largest clones capture roughly 13% of the sample. Sequencing was performed on blood. These receptor sequences come from a man between 18 and 29 years old in good health.

This clonotype was seen repeatedly, ten times or more. The chain couples TRBV7-9 to TRBJ2-7, with D uncertain. CDR3 length: 17 residues. Trimming pared 5 bases from V and 5 bases from J, leaving 25 bases between. Germline V gives CDR1 SEHNR, CDR2 FQNEAQ (reference sequence). The CDR3 DNA sequence: TGTGCCAGCAGCCCTTCTTCCCCACACTTCATAACCCACGAGCAGTACTTC. Amino acid sequence: CASSPSSPHFITHEQYF.

Worth noting for this clonotype: Its ends do not fully match the called genes, so a read error is possible. The chain links TRBV27 to TRBJ1-2, with D maybe TRBD1 (5 bases). CDR3 size: 12 residues. Per the germline V gene, CDR1 is MNHEY and CDR2 is SMNVEV (reference sequence). In DNA, the CDR3 is TGTGCCGGCAGTTTAACGGGGGTGGGCTACACCTTC. It encodes CAGSLTGVGYTF.

This clonotype was picked up one time. This chain uses TRBV12-3 or TRBV12-4 with TRBJ2-1, with TRBD1 as a possible D gene (5 bases). V lost 5 bases to trimming and J lost 10 bases, with 24 bases between them. CDR3 length: 16 amino acids. The DNA of the CDR3 is TGTGCCAGCAGTCCACGCAGGGATGCCGACCCCTACGAGCAGTTCTTC. Translation gives CASSPRRDADPYEQFF.

This clonotype was recorded many times. J is TRBJ1-1 and V is TRBV7-3; the D is unclear. V was trimmed by 0 bases and J by 1 base, leaving 6 bases between them. In germline, CDR1 is SGHTA, CDR2 FQGTGA. CDR3 size: 14 residues. The CDR3 sequence is CASSLTGENTEAFF. The CDR3 DNA follows: TGTGCCAGCAGCTTAACTGGTGAGAACACTGAAGCTTTCTTT.

The rearrangement links TRBV5-4 to TRBJ2-2; 15 nucleotides agree with TRBD2. The CDR3 runs 18 residues. CDR1 is SGHNT and CDR2 is YYREEE in the germline V gene (reference sequence). V shed 4 bases, J shed 4 bases, and the junction held 8 bases outside the gene matches. The CDR3 spells CASSSGLAGGHSTGELFF. CDR3 in DNA: TGTGCCAGCAGCAGCGGACTAGCGGGGGGGCACAGCACCGGGGAGCTGTTTTTT. Supplemented by reference TRBV5-4 and TRBJ2-2, the full variable domain reads ETGVTQSPTHLIKTRGQQVTLRCSSQSGHNTVSWYQQALGQGPQFIFQYYREEENGRGNFPPRFSGLQFPNYSSELNVNALELDDSALYLCASSSGLAGGHSTGELFFGEGSRLTVL.

This chain connects TRBV7-3 to TRBJ1-1, with D possibly matching TRBD1 (6 bases). The CDR3 spans 13 residues. Trimming took off 8 bases at V and 6 bases at J, with 16 bases between the two ends. Germline CDR1 is SGHTA and CDR2 is FQGTGA. The CDR3 sequence: CASSEGGGAEAFF. The CDR3 coding sequence is TGTGCCAGCTCCGAAGGGGGAGGGGCTGAAGCTTTCTTT.

This clonotype showed up just once. The chain uses TRBV7-8 and TRBJ2-1; D unresolved. Looked up from germline, CDR1 is SGHVS and CDR2 is FQNEAQ. The length of the CDR3 is 15 residues. Between the trimmed V and J ends, which lost 2 bases and 10 bases, there was a span of 18 bases. The CDR3 sequence is CASSLSASSSYEQFF. The CDR3 DNA is TGTGCCAGCAGCTTAAGTGCATCAAGCTCCTACGAGCAGTTCTTC.

With respect to this clonotype: At one end the junction does not follow the germline gene, possibly because of a read error. The rearrangement links TRBV6-1 to TRBJ1-5; 7 bases fit TRBD1. This CDR3 comprises 20 residues. CDR1 and CDR2 (germline): MNHNS, SASEGT. The CDR3 here is CASTERAGGGGVALTQPQHF. The CDR3 DNA reads TGTGCCAGCACTGAACGGGCAGGGGGAGGAGGGGTGGCCTTAACGCAGCCCCAGCATTTT.

This clonotype was found many times. The chain joins TRBV7-2 to TRBJ2-5; TRBD1 matches 7 bases. CDR1 and CDR2 (germline): SGHTA, FQGNSA. J gave up 4 bases and V 1 base, and 6 bases lay outside the gene matches. The CDR3 contains 15 residues. CDR3 sequence (DNA): TGTGCCAGCAGCTTAGACCTCGGACAGGTAGAGACCCAGTACTTC. Translating gives CASSLDLGQVETQYF.

The rearrangement links TRBV18 to TRBJ1-6; 7 bases map to TRBD1. This CDR3 has 15 residues. CDR1 is KGHSH and CDR2 is LQKENI in the germline V gene. Germline trimming cut 5 bases from V and 7 bases from J; bases unmatched to any gene: 8. The CDR3, as DNA: TGTGCCAGCTCAGTGGGACAGTCTGGAAATTCACCCCTCCACTTT. Translating it yields CASSVGQSGNSPLHF.

This clonotype was counted only a few times. This sequence joins TRBV12-3 or TRBV12-4 and TRBJ1-5; D may be TRBD1 (6 bases). With 5 bases removed from V and 4 bases from J, the gap between germline ends came to 15 bases. The CDR3 covers 15 residues. CDR3 in DNA: TGTGCCAGCAGTCCGGGACAAAATAGAAATCAGCCCCAGCATTTT. Its translation is CASSPGQNRNQPQHF.

This rearrangement joins TRBV7-2 to TRBJ2-5; TRBD1 agrees at 7 bases. With V trimmed by 4 bases and J by 4 bases, 12 bases remained unmatched. Germline assignment: CDR1 SGHTA and CDR2 FQGNSA. The CDR3 totals 16 residues. CDR3 loop: CASSSKGQALIETQYF. DNA for the CDR3: TGTGCCAGCAGCTCGAAAGGACAGGCCCTGATAGAGACCCAGTACTTC.

The rearrangement joins TRBV2 to TRBJ2-4; 9 bases match TRBD1. Germline-derived CDR1 and CDR2 are SNHLY and FYNNEI. With V trimmed by 5 bases and J by 2 bases, 7 bases remained unmatched. The length of the CDR3 is 16 residues. The CDR3 protein is CASSLPGTGTKNIQYF. The CDR3 bases are TGTGCCAGCAGTCTCCCTGGGACAGGGACCAAAAACATTCAGTACTTC.

The V and J genes are TRBV20-1 and TRBJ2-1; D gene unclear. The CDR3 is 11 residues long. Germline V CDR1 and CDR2: DFQATT, SNEGSKA (reference sequence). V lost 5 bases, J lost 4 bases, and 6 bases lay in between. The CDR3 region is CSAPKYNEQFF. The CDR3 nucleotides read TGCAGTGCTCCTAAATACAATGAGCAGTTCTTC.

V gene TRBV5-1 combines with J gene TRBJ2-5; D remains unclear. This CDR3 comprises 12 residues. V lost 0 bases and J lost 7, with 7 bases in between. Germline lookup yields CDR1 SGHRS and CDR2 YFSETQ. The CDR3 DNA reads as TGCGCCAGCAGCTTGGAACTGGGGACCCAGTACTTC. Translating it yields CASSLELGTQYF.

The V and J genes are TRBV9 and TRBJ1-1, with D possibly TRBD1 on 5 matching bases. This CDR3 comprises 15 residues. The germline CDR1 and CDR2 sequences are SGDLS and YYNGEE. Trimming took 3 bases from V and 0 from J, leaving 12 bases between them. CDR3 residues: CASSAGGSLNTEAFF. DNA of the CDR3: TGTGCCAGCAGCGCGGGGGGATCATTGAACACTGAAGCTTTCTTT.

On this clonotype itself: This may come from a read error, since a much larger clone is one base off. The V and J genes are TRBV29-1 and TRBJ2-7, with D possibly being TRBD2 (6 bases). The end of the DNA fits TRBJ2-4 better, so the J call may be wrong. The CDR3 covers 14 residues. The germline CDR1 and CDR2 sequences are SQVTM and ANQGSEA. The CDR3 loop is CSVKDLSGTNIQYF. The CDR3 DNA reads as TGCAGCGTTAAAGATCTTAGTGGGACTAACATTCAGTACTTC.

This clonotype was found many times. CDR3 bases: TGTGCCAGCAGCTCCATTCAGAGTTTCGGGGGCAGGAAATATGGCTACACCTTC. Its protein is CASSSIQSFGGRKYGYTF. This chain joins TRBV7-9 and TRBJ1-2, with D maybe TRBD1 (6 bases). The CDR3 spans 18 residues. Trimming shortened V by 4 bases and J by 5 bases, and 26 bases separated the two germline ends. CDR1 is SEHNR, CDR2 FQNEAQ, per germline (reference sequence).

This chain uses TRBV5-4 with TRBJ2-3; D tentatively reads TRBD1 or TRBD2 (6 bases each). V was clipped by 3 bases and J by 3 bases, with 17 bases between them. The CDR3 spans 16 residues. Per germline, CDR1 SGHNT and CDR2 YYREEE (reference sequence). The CDR3 loop reads CASSSGEGGETDTQYF. The CDR3 DNA reads TGTGCCAGCAGCTCGGGTGAGGGGGGTGAAACAGATACGCAGTATTTT.

About this clonotype itself: The junction differs from germline at one of its ends, possibly a read error. CDR3 residues: CASRRPVVSYEQYF. CDR3 sequence (DNA): TGTGCTAGCAGGCGCCCCGTTGTGTCCTACGAGCAGTACTTC. The V call is TRBV7-7, the J call TRBJ2-7; D is unresolved. CDR1 is SSHAT and CDR2 is FNYEAQ in the germline V gene (reference sequence). The CDR3 length is 14 residues.

As to this clonotype: The CDR3 carries no conserved terminal phenylalanine or tryptophan, so it likely arises from a read error. The DNA is omitted, as the CDR3 cannot be located on it reliably, and the CDR3 follows TCRdb's listing. The chain links TRBV12-3 or TRBV12-4 to TRBJ2-3. Termini included, the CDR3 measures 15 amino acids. This CDR3 is CASSLRGVGTDTEYS.